These T cell receptor beta chains were read from a single sample in a study of neurological immune-mediated disorders. MiXCR, run by TCRdb on the 5' RACE reads, gives a single entry per CDR3 protein. The table records about 59,000 distinct CDR3 sequences, under 4.5% of them present only once. Material for sequencing was PBMCs. These TCRs come from a woman aged 25 to 39 with multiple sclerosis. Both conserved end residues are part of each CDR3. The D gene is left open where the match is weak. Size is omitted from some rows. Given values are once, few, many or a class for expanded clones.

cdr3_length j_call d_call clone_size v_call cdr3_nt cdr3_aa
15 TRBJ1-2 . many TRBV18 TGTGCCAGCTCACCTTCCCGGGGACAATCGGGAGGCTACACCTTC CASSPSRGQSGGYTF
13 TRBJ2-3 . many TRBV20-1 TGCAGTGCTAGAGATCTAGAAACAGATACGCAGTATTTT CSARDLETDTQYF
16 TRBJ2-3 TRBD2 many TRBV5-6 TGTGCCAGCAGCCTCCCAGCGGGGGGCCGGGGAGATACGCAGTATTTT CASSLPAGGRGDTQYF
15 TRBJ1-5 . many TRBV6-1 TGTGCCAGCAGTGAAGCGCAGCTAGGGTGGCAGCCCCAGCATTTT CASSEAQLGWQPQHF
15 TRBJ1-5 . . TRBV6-1 TGTGCCAGCAGTGAAGCCTCGGGAAACACTCAGCCCCAGAATTTT CASSEASGNTQPQNF
15 TRBJ2-7 TRBD1 few TRBV7-2 TGTGCCAGCAGCTTAGAGTCGCAGGGGGCCTACGAGCAGTACTTC CASSLESQGAYEQYF
12 TRBJ1-5 . many TRBV7-2 TGTGCCAGCAGCTTATTACCCAAGCCCCAGCATTTT CASSLLPKPQHF
13 TRBJ2-5 . many TRBV10-3 TGTGCCATCAGCCGACAACTACAAGAGACCCAGTACTTC CAISRQLQETQYF
20 TRBJ2-6 . many TRBV7-8 TGTGCCAGCAGCTTAGCGCTCAGGTCAGGTACTAGCTCTGGGGCCAACGTCCTGACTTTC CASSLALRSGTSSGANVLTF
18 TRBJ2-7 . many TRBV15 TGTGCCACCAGCAGAGATGTGGTTTCTAGGGGACGAACCTACGAGCAGTACTTC CATSRDVVSRGRTYEQYF
13 TRBJ2-4 . many TRBV20-1 TGCAGTGCCGCGACTACTACCAAAAACATTCAGTACTTC CSAATTTKNIQYF
15 TRBJ2-5 TRBD1 few TRBV28 TGTGCCAGCAGCCGGACAGGGTTGAGCCAAGAGACCCAGTACTTC CASSRTGLSQETQYF
15 TRBJ1-5 . . TRBV7-2 TGTGCCAGCAGCTTAGACAGGGCGGTGAGTCAGCCCCAGAATTTT CASSLDRAVSQPQNF
15 TRBJ2-1 TRBD2 many TRBV5-6 TGTGCCAGCAGCCCCGGACTAGCGGGACACAATGAGCAGTTCTTC CASSPGLAGHNEQFF
16 TRBJ1-3 TRBD1 many TRBV7-6 TGTGCCAGCAGCGACAAAGGGGGCTACTCTGGAAACACCATATATTTT CASSDKGGYSGNTIYF
18 TRBJ2-2 TRBD2 many TRBV28 TGTGCCAGCGTGGGACTAGCGGGAGCGTGGGGATTAACCGGGGAGCTGTTTTTT CASVGLAGAWGLTGELFF
16 TRBJ2-3 TRBD2 many TRBV7-2 TGTGCCAGCAGCTGGCAGCGGGAGGGCCCGACAGATACGCAGTATTTT CASSWQREGPTDTQYF
15 TRBJ2-2 TRBD2 many TRBV5-1 TGCGCCAGCAGCACCCGGGACTACCACACCGGGGAGCTGTTTTTT CASSTRDYHTGELFF
12 TRBJ2-3 . many TRBV7-8 TGTGCCAGCAGTTCAATCGATGGTACGCAGTATTTT CASSSIDGTQYF
12 TRBJ1-2 . many TRBV20-1 TGCAGTGCAGCAAAACCAGGCTATGGCTACACCTTC CSAAKPGYGYTF
15 TRBJ2-7 . many TRBV10-3 TGTGCCATCAGCGACCCTGGGACGGTCAACTACGAGCAGTACTTC CAISDPGTVNYEQYF
12 TRBJ1-1 . many TRBV5-1 TGCGCCAGCAGGTCAGGGCAGACTGAAGCTTTCTTT CASRSGQTEAFF
15 TRBJ2-5 . many TRBV5-1 TGCGCCAGCAGCTTTGGGAGAGGGGTTCAAGAGACCCAGTACTTC CASSFGRGVQETQYF
14 TRBJ2-5 . many TRBV5-1 TGCGCCAGCAGTCGGGTGTCCGCCCAAGAGACCCAGTACTTC CASSRVSAQETQYF
13 TRBJ1-1 . many TRBV7-2 TGTGCCAGCAGCCTAAATTGGAACACTGAAGCTTTCTTT CASSLNWNTEAFF
16 TRBJ2-2 TRBD2 many TRBV11-3 TGTGCCAGCAGCCCCTCTAGGGGAGGGCCGTCCGGGGAGCTGTTTTTT CASSPSRGGPSGELFF
15 TRBJ1-1 . many TRBV20-1 TGCAGTGCTAGCCCACCCGGAGGGATTGCCACTGAAGCTTTCTTT CSASPPGGIATEAFF
15 TRBJ1-1 . many TRBV28 TGTGCCAGCAGTTTTCCGGGAGGCCCGAACACTGAAGCTTTCTTT CASSFPGGPNTEAFF
13 TRBJ1-1 . many TRBV28 TGTGCCAGCAGTCCGACAGGGAACACTGAAGCTTTCTTT CASSPTGNTEAFF
16 TRBJ1-5 . many TRBV15 TGTGCCACCAGCAGAGATCCCGAGGCGGGGAATCAGCCCCAGAATTTT CATSRDPEAGNQPQNF
14 TRBJ2-1 TRBD2 many TRBV12-3/TRBV12-4 TGTGCCAGCAGTTCGGGACTAGCGGGCTATGAGCAGTTCTTC CASSSGLAGYEQFF
12 TRBJ1-2 TRBD1 many TRBV6-5 TGTGCCAGCAGGACAGGGGGCTATGGCTACACCTTC CASRTGGYGYTF
16 TRBJ2-5 TRBD2 many TRBV12-3/TRBV12-4 TGTGCCAGCAGCGGTAGCGGGGCGAGATACCAAGAGACCCAGTACTTC CASSGSGARYQETQYF
12 TRBJ2-7 . many TRBV7-2 TGTGCCAGCAGCTTCCCCAACTACGAGCAGTACTTC CASSFPNYEQYF
15 TRBJ1-5 . many TRBV20-1 TGCAGTGCTAGAGTAGCCGGGATTGGGAATCAGCCCCAGCATTTT CSARVAGIGNQPQHF
13 TRBJ1-6 . many TRBV20-1 TGCAGTGTCCAGGGACGGACAAATTCACCCCTCCACTTT CSVQGRTNSPLHF
14 TRBJ2-2 . many TRBV28 TGTGCCAGCAGTTCCATCAGGATCACCGGGGAGCTGTTTTTT CASSSIRITGELFF
14 TRBJ2-7 . many TRBV3-1 TGTGCCAGCACCAGGGAAGGCCGAACCTACGAGCAGTACTTC CASTREGRTYEQYF
16 TRBJ2-3 . many TRBV4-1 TGCGCCAGCAGCCAAGATCGGAGTCTCAACACAGATACGCAGTATTTT CASSQDRSLNTDTQYF
14 TRBJ2-5 TRBD2 many TRBV7-2 TGTGCCAGCAGCGGGACTTGGGGGGGAGAGACCCAGTACTTC CASSGTWGGETQYF
17 TRBJ2-7 TRBD2 many TRBV7-2 TGTGCCAGCAGCTCCCCGGGAGAAGCGGGACGGTCCTACGAGCAGTACTTC CASSSPGEAGRSYEQYF
18 TRBJ2-3 TRBD2 many TRBV4-3 TGCGCCAGCAGCCAAGGACTAGCGGGAGGGCCCGGGGCAGATACGCAGTATTTT CASSQGLAGGPGADTQYF
17 TRBJ1-1 TRBD1 few TRBV28 TGTGCCAGCAGTCTATGGACAGGACGGGCGTTACGCACTGAAGCTTTCTTT CASSLWTGRALRTEAFF
17 TRBJ2-3 TRBD2 many TRBV25-1 TGTGCCAGCAGTGAATATGGGGCCGCGGGGGAGGCAGATACGCAGTATTTT CASSEYGAAGEADTQYF
16 TRBJ1-5 . few TRBV20-1 TGCAGTGCCTCAGGACCTTGGGGAAAGGGTATACAGCCCCAGCATTTT CSASGPWGKGIQPQHF
17 TRBJ2-2 TRBD2 many TRBV20-1 TGCAGTGCTAGTCCCTATAGCGGGAGGAGCAACACCGGGGAGCTGTTTTTT CSASPYSGRSNTGELFF
12 TRBJ1-6 . many TRBV20-1 TGCAGTGCTAGAGAGGGATATTCACCCCTCCACTTT CSAREGYSPLHF
16 TRBJ2-2 . many TRBV20-1 TGCAGTGCGATATCAGGGACCCGAAGGAACACCGGGGAGCTGTTTTTT CSAISGTRRNTGELFF
14 TRBJ1-5 . many TRBV20-1 TGCAGTGCTAGCGGGGCACTGAGCAATCAGCCCCAGCATTTT CSASGALSNQPQHF
13 TRBJ1-6 . many TRBV20-1 TGCAGTGCTAGAGATTCCGGTGGATCACCCCTCCACTTT CSARDSGGSPLHF
11 TRBJ2-4 . many TRBV7-9 TGTGCCAGCGGTGTCGGAAACATTCAGTACTTC CASGVGNIQYF
14 TRBJ2-2 . many TRBV4-1 TGCGCCAGCAGCCGCCCTGGGCGACCCGGGGAGCTGTTTTTT CASSRPGRPGELFF
14 TRBJ2-5 . many TRBV20-1 TGCAGTGCTAGACGGGGGGCGCGAGGAGAGACCCAGTACTTC CSARRGARGETQYF
15 TRBJ1-5 TRBD1 . TRBV5-1 TGCGCCAGCAGCGCGTTGGACAGGAGCAATCAGCCCCAGAATTTT CASSALDRSNQPQNF
12 TRBJ1-4 . many TRBV20-1 TGCAGTGCTAGTTGGGAGGGTGAAAAACTGTTTTTT CSASWEGEKLFF